The subject of this entry is one TCR beta chain. Its specificity is unknown. The data derive from a study of neoadjuvant anti-PD-1 for oral cavity cancer. At the level of the study: Patients mostly received three to four biweekly nivolumab doses at 3 mg/kg before surgery.

The CDR3 runs 13 residues. Germline-derived CDR1 and CDR2 are SGHRS and YFSETQ. Trimming pared 0 bases from V and 2 bases from J, leaving 5 bases between. Study outcomes and limitations: Higher pretreatment blood Treg/Th17 ratios correlated with higher pretreatment blood and lower post-treatment tumor TCRbeta clonality. Non-responders to neoadjuvant nivolumab had significantly more clonal PBMC T cells than responders.

Most PBMC samples had around 0.5 ug input DNA in six replicates. Sequenced by immunoSEQ multiplex PCR; TCRdb stores in-frame clones only, minus some. The sample lists 75,000 to 100,000 clones; about four fifths were seen once. The V and J genes are TRBV5-1 and TRBJ1-1; the D is unclear. The TCR originated in a person between 40 and 85 years old with oral cavity squamous cell carcinoma. The sample in question was PBMCs, obtained before nivolumab (anti-PD-1) treatment. CDR3 sequence (DNA): TGCGCCAGCAGCTTGGGGAGTAACACTGAAGCTTTCTTT. It codes for CASSLGSNTEAFF.